Given below is one T cell receptor beta chain in context. The antigen remains undetermined. This record comes from a study of T cells in Graves' hyperthyroidism and ophthalmopathy. The study, taken as a whole, reports: Among clonotypes expanded in thyroid above 0.001, most were also found in blood. Classification by a 13 V-J model distinguished ophthalmopathy from stable hyperthyroidism.

RNA transcripts provided the source from which TCR beta CDR3 regions were amplified. The TCR CDR3 first-round RT-PCR relied on the HTBI primer set. MiXCR, applied by TCRdb to the multiplex PCR reads, yields one record per CDR3 protein. The repertoire consists of under 400,000 distinct CDR3 sequences, with around a sixth occurring once and the leading ten covering about a quarter. The germline gives CDR1 MDHEN, CDR2 SYDVKM. Trimming cost V 8 bases and J 3 bases; bases outside gene matches: 13. The CDR3 runs 15 residues. The blood sample predates any ophthalmopathy symptoms, coming from first hyperthyroidism diagnosis. From around 11 ml of fresh peripheral blood, PBMCs were isolated.

This chain connects TRBV28 to TRBJ2-7, with 7 bases matching TRBD2. The clonotype originates from a woman aged 18-30 years with Graves' hyperthyroidism that later progressed to Graves' ophthalmopathy. Source material: blood. For the CDR3, the DNA is TGTGCCAGCCCCCCTATGGGGAGCGGGGTCTACGAGCAGTACTTC. Its protein product is CASPPMGSGVYEQYF.